A selection of T cell receptor beta chains follows, all from one sample in a study of cytomegalovirus exposure and HLA in healthy donors. The method was immunoSEQ multiplex PCR; TCRdb's version includes in-frame clones alone and lacks a portion of them. This table holds some 170,000 clones, roughly three quarters found once. Source material: PBMCs. These receptors originate from a man between 18 and 29 years old in good health and CMV-seropositive. Both conserved end residues are part of each CDR3. The D gene is left open where the match is weak. Some rows mark clone size as missing; the rest say once, few, many or name a class of expanded clone.

d_call: NA; clone_size: NA; cdr3_length: 13; v_call: TRBV13; j_call: TRBJ2-1; cdr3_aa: CASSVPSGNEQFF; cdr3_nt: TGTGCCAGCAGCGTCCCGAGTGGCAATGAGCAGTTCTTC
d_call: NA; clone_size: NA; cdr3_length: 15; v_call: TRBV9; j_call: TRBJ2-3; cdr3_aa: CASSVVPLVSDTQYF; cdr3_nt: TGTGCCAGCAGCGTAGTGCCCCTAGTCTCAGATACGCAGTATTTT
d_call: TRBD2; clone_size: NA; cdr3_length: 16; v_call: TRBV7-9; j_call: TRBJ2-1; cdr3_aa: CASSLGVGGAYNEQFF; cdr3_nt: TGTGCCAGCAGCTTAGGCGTCGGGGGGGCCTACAATGAGCAGTTCTTC
d_call: NA; clone_size: few; cdr3_length: 14; v_call: TRBV7-7; j_call: TRBJ2-5; cdr3_aa: CASSLAYSTETQYF; cdr3_nt: TGTGCCAGCAGCTTAGCGTACAGCACGGAGACCCAGTACTTC
d_call: NA; clone_size: NA; cdr3_length: 14; v_call: TRBV15; j_call: TRBJ2-7; cdr3_aa: CATSKQALHSEQYF; cdr3_nt: TGTGCCACCAGCAAGCAGGCCCTTCACTCCGAGCAGTACTTC
d_call: NA; clone_size: NA; cdr3_length: 15; v_call: TRBV6-5; j_call: TRBJ2-1; cdr3_aa: CASRVGDSTPGEQFF; cdr3_nt: TGTGCCAGCAGGGTCGGGGATTCTACGCCGGGTGAGCAGTTCTTC
d_call: NA; clone_size: NA; cdr3_length: 14; v_call: TRBV30; j_call: TRBJ1-2; cdr3_aa: CAWSPGDIAYGYTF; cdr3_nt: TGTGCCTGGAGTCCGGGTGATATTGCGTATGGCTACACCTTC
d_call: NA; clone_size: NA; cdr3_length: 14; v_call: TRBV9; j_call: TRBJ1-2; cdr3_aa: CASSTWTGNYGYTF; cdr3_nt: TGTGCCAGCAGCACATGGACGGGGAACTATGGCTACACCTTC
d_call: TRBD2; clone_size: NA; cdr3_length: 15; v_call: TRBV9; j_call: TRBJ2-3; cdr3_aa: CASSVAVTSADTQYF; cdr3_nt: TGTGCCAGCAGCGTAGCTGTGACTAGCGCAGATACGCAGTATTTT
d_call: NA; clone_size: NA; cdr3_length: 13; v_call: TRBV29-1; j_call: TRBJ2-7; cdr3_aa: CSVDAQDSYEQYF; cdr3_nt: TGCAGCGTTGATGCGCAGGACTCCTACGAGCAGTACTTC
d_call: TRBD1; clone_size: NA; cdr3_length: 16; v_call: TRBV5-4; j_call: TRBJ1-2; cdr3_aa: CASSLNRGANNYGYTF; cdr3_nt: TGTGCCAGCAGCTTAAACAGGGGCGCTAATAACTATGGCTACACCTTC
d_call: NA; clone_size: NA; cdr3_length: 15; v_call: TRBV19; j_call: TRBJ2-6; cdr3_aa: CASSISSSGANVLTF; cdr3_nt: TGTGCCAGTAGTATTTCGTCCTCTGGGGCCAACGTCCTGACTTTC
d_call: TRBD2; clone_size: few; cdr3_length: 15; v_call: TRBV7-2; j_call: TRBJ2-1; cdr3_aa: CASSLAATSWDEQFF; cdr3_nt: TGTGCCAGCAGCTTAGCGGCGACTAGCTGGGATGAGCAGTTCTTC
d_call: TRBD1; clone_size: NA; cdr3_length: 14; v_call: TRBV10-3; j_call: TRBJ1-5; cdr3_aa: CAISPGQGRQPQHF; cdr3_nt: TGTGCCATCAGTCCGGGACAGGGTCGCCAGCCCCAGCATTTT
d_call: NA; clone_size: NA; cdr3_length: 15; v_call: TRBV4-1; j_call: TRBJ1-5; cdr3_aa: CASSQDHSSNQPQHF; cdr3_nt: TGCGCCAGCAGCCAAGATCACAGTAGCAATCAGCCCCAGCATTTT
d_call: TRBD2; clone_size: NA; cdr3_length: 15; v_call: TRBV5-4; j_call: TRBJ2-3; cdr3_aa: CASSLTSGGADTQYF; cdr3_nt: TGTGCCAGCAGCTTGACTAGCGGGGGGGCAGATACGCAGTATTTT
d_call: TRBD1; clone_size: NA; cdr3_length: 16; v_call: TRBV9; j_call: TRBJ2-7; cdr3_aa: CASSPIGTGKTYEQYF; cdr3_nt: TGTGCCAGCAGCCCCATAGGGACAGGGAAAACCTACGAGCAGTACTTC
d_call: NA; clone_size: once; cdr3_length: 17; v_call: TRBV4-3; j_call: TRBJ2-2; cdr3_aa: CASSQEISGGPTGELFF; cdr3_nt: TGCGCCAGCAGCCAAGAGATCTCCGGGGGGCCTACCGGGGAGCTGTTTTTT
d_call: TRBD1; clone_size: few; cdr3_length: 14; v_call: TRBV10-3; j_call: TRBJ1-2; cdr3_aa: CAISESKGQDGYTF; cdr3_nt: TGTGCCATCAGTGAGTCAAAGGGACAGGACGGCTACACCTTC
d_call: TRBD1; clone_size: NA; cdr3_length: 14; v_call: TRBV5-1; j_call: TRBJ2-7; cdr3_aa: CASSLRGRGYEQYF; cdr3_nt: TGCGCCAGCAGCTTGAGAGGCAGGGGGTACGAGCAGTACTTC
d_call: NA; clone_size: NA; cdr3_length: 17; v_call: TRBV9; j_call: TRBJ1-4; cdr3_aa: CASSVATGGPTNEKLFF; cdr3_nt: TGTGCCAGCAGCGTAGCCACCGGGGGTCCAACTAATGAAAAACTGTTTTTT
d_call: TRBD1; clone_size: few; cdr3_length: 13; v_call: TRBV6-5; j_call: TRBJ2-3; cdr3_aa: CASRRQGTDTQYF; cdr3_nt: TGTGCCAGCAGAAGACAGGGAACAGATACGCAGTATTTT
d_call: TRBD2; clone_size: NA; cdr3_length: 14; v_call: TRBV30; j_call: TRBJ2-5; cdr3_aa: CAGSAGGHQETQYF; cdr3_nt: TGTGCCGGAAGTGCGGGAGGCCACCAAGAGACCCAGTACTTC
d_call: TRBD1; clone_size: NA; cdr3_length: 14; v_call: TRBV5-1; j_call: TRBJ2-7; cdr3_aa: CASRSPGQGYEQYF; cdr3_nt: TGCGCCAGCAGGTCACCGGGACAGGGTTACGAGCAGTACTTC
d_call: NA; clone_size: NA; cdr3_length: 12; v_call: TRBV7-9; j_call: TRBJ2-1; cdr3_aa: CSSNLDNNEQFF; cdr3_nt: TGTTCCAGCAACCTGGACAACAATGAGCAGTTCTTC
d_call: TRBD1; clone_size: NA; cdr3_length: 14; v_call: TRBV2; j_call: TRBJ2-7; cdr3_aa: CASSARTGNYEQYF; cdr3_nt: TGTGCCAGCAGTGCTAGGACAGGGAACTACGAGCAGTACTTC
d_call: TRBD2; clone_size: once; cdr3_length: 15; v_call: TRBV19; j_call: TRBJ2-2; cdr3_aa: CASSSLAGGPGELFF; cdr3_nt: TGTGCCAGTAGTAGCCTAGCGGGGGGGCCCGGGGAGCTGTTTTTT
d_call: NA; clone_size: NA; cdr3_length: 14; v_call: TRBV19; j_call: TRBJ1-1; cdr3_aa: CASSLLRVNTEAFF; cdr3_nt: TGTGCCAGTAGTCTCCTGCGGGTGAACACTGAAGCTTTCTTT
d_call: NA; clone_size: NA; cdr3_length: 16; v_call: TRBV5-1; j_call: TRBJ2-1; cdr3_aa: CASSLGGRGSYNEQFF; cdr3_nt: TGCGCCAGCAGCTTGGGGGGCAGGGGTTCCTACAATGAGCAGTTCTTC
d_call: NA; clone_size: NA; cdr3_length: 21; v_call: TRBV4-2; j_call: TRBJ2-3; cdr3_aa: CASSRALGPSAATHHTDTQYF; cdr3_nt: TGTGCCAGCAGCCGCGCACTCGGACCTAGCGCGGCGACCCACCACACAGATACGCAGTATTTT
d_call: NA; clone_size: NA; cdr3_length: 15; v_call: TRBV5-1; j_call: TRBJ2-1; cdr3_aa: CASSLVSARDNEQFF; cdr3_nt: TGCGCCAGCAGCTTGGTGTCTGCGAGAGACAATGAGCAGTTCTTC
d_call: TRBD2; clone_size: NA; cdr3_length: 16; v_call: TRBV5-4; j_call: TRBJ2-7; cdr3_aa: CASSLRGLAASYEQYF; cdr3_nt: TGTGCCAGCAGCTTGCGGGGACTAGCGGCTTCCTACGAGCAGTACTTC
d_call: TRBD1; clone_size: NA; cdr3_length: 17; v_call: TRBV18; j_call: TRBJ2-1; cdr3_aa: CASSPTSGTGVYNEQFF; cdr3_nt: TGTGCCAGCTCACCCACCTCCGGGACAGGGGTTTACAATGAGCAGTTCTTC
d_call: NA; clone_size: NA; cdr3_length: 15; v_call: TRBV9; j_call: TRBJ1-5; cdr3_aa: CASSGLQISNQPQHF; cdr3_nt: TGTGCCAGCAGCGGACTACAGATTAGCAATCAGCCCCAGCATTTT
d_call: NA; clone_size: NA; cdr3_length: 15; v_call: TRBV4-3; j_call: TRBJ2-2; cdr3_aa: CASSQVAGNTGELFF; cdr3_nt: TGCGCCAGCAGCCAAGTTGCAGGCAACACCGGGGAGCTGTTTTTT
d_call: TRBD1; clone_size: NA; cdr3_length: 18; v_call: TRBV2; j_call: TRBJ2-7; cdr3_aa: CASSLGQGAFQSSYEQYF; cdr3_nt: TGTGCCAGCAGCCTAGGACAGGGGGCCTTCCAGAGCTCCTACGAGCAGTACTTC
d_call: NA; clone_size: NA; cdr3_length: 15; v_call: TRBV5-1; j_call: TRBJ1-1; cdr3_aa: CASSLVSVGGTEAFF; cdr3_nt: TGCGCCAGCAGCTTGGTATCGGTCGGGGGCACTGAAGCTTTCTTT
d_call: TRBD2; clone_size: NA; cdr3_length: 18; v_call: TRBV12-5; j_call: TRBJ2-1; cdr3_aa: CASGWGLAHDSSYNEQFF; cdr3_nt: TGTGCTAGTGGTTGGGGACTAGCGCACGACAGCTCCTACAATGAGCAGTTCTTC
d_call: NA; clone_size: NA; cdr3_length: 18; v_call: TRBV5-1; j_call: TRBJ2-3; cdr3_aa: CASSFLWAGQTSTDTQYF; cdr3_nt: TGCGCCAGCAGCTTTTTGTGGGCGGGACAGACTAGCACAGATACGCAGTATTTT
d_call: TRBD1; clone_size: NA; cdr3_length: 15; v_call: TRBV5-1; j_call: TRBJ1-5; cdr3_aa: CASSFDGQVGQPQHF; cdr3_nt: TGCGCCAGCAGCTTCGATGGACAGGTGGGGCAGCCCCAGCATTTT
d_call: TRBD2; clone_size: NA; cdr3_length: 17; v_call: TRBV5-6; j_call: TRBJ2-1; cdr3_aa: CASSLGASGGLHNEQFF; cdr3_nt: TGTGCCAGCAGCTTGGGGGCTAGCGGGGGGCTACACAATGAGCAGTTCTTC
d_call: TRBD1; clone_size: NA; cdr3_length: 13; v_call: TRBV6-1; j_call: TRBJ1-2; cdr3_aa: CASSDGGQRAYTF; cdr3_nt: TGTGCCAGCAGTGATGGGGGACAGAGAGCCTACACCTTC
d_call: TRBD1; clone_size: NA; cdr3_length: 14; v_call: TRBV29-1; j_call: TRBJ1-4; cdr3_aa: CSVGQTGKSEKLFF; cdr3_nt: TGCAGCGTTGGGCAGACAGGGAAGAGTGAAAAACTGTTTTTT
d_call: TRBD2; clone_size: NA; cdr3_length: 15; v_call: TRBV9; j_call: TRBJ2-3; cdr3_aa: CASSVGGLAGDTQYF; cdr3_nt: TGTGCCAGCAGCGTAGGGGGACTAGCGGGAGATACGCAGTATTTT
d_call: TRBD2; clone_size: NA; cdr3_length: 16; v_call: TRBV18; j_call: TRBJ2-3; cdr3_aa: CASSPLTSGVTDTQYF; cdr3_nt: TGTGCCAGCTCACCTCTTACTAGCGGGGTTACAGATACGCAGTATTTT
d_call: TRBD1; clone_size: NA; cdr3_length: 16; v_call: TRBV25-1; j_call: TRBJ2-7; cdr3_aa: CASRSSGTGNTREQYF; cdr3_nt: TGTGCCAGCAGATCGTCCGGGACAGGGAATACCCGCGAGCAGTACTTC
d_call: NA; clone_size: NA; cdr3_length: 16; v_call: TRBV18; j_call: TRBJ2-6; cdr3_aa: CASSPLGSSGANVLTF; cdr3_nt: TGTGCCAGCTCACCACTGGGCAGCTCTGGGGCCAACGTCCTGACTTTC
d_call: NA; clone_size: NA; cdr3_length: 14; v_call: TRBV5-1; j_call: TRBJ2-7; cdr3_aa: CASSSGSTYYEQYF; cdr3_nt: TGCGCCAGCAGCTCAGGATCAACGTACTACGAGCAGTACTTC
d_call: NA; clone_size: few; cdr3_length: 15; v_call: TRBV2; j_call: TRBJ1-2; cdr3_aa: CASGPSGQPNYGYTF; cdr3_nt: TGTGCCAGCGGACCCTCAGGACAGCCTAACTATGGCTACACCTTC
d_call: NA; clone_size: NA; cdr3_length: 16; v_call: TRBV4-3; j_call: TRBJ1-1; cdr3_aa: CASSQDLGRGNTEAFF; cdr3_nt: TGCGCCAGCAGCCAAGATCTAGGCAGGGGTAACACTGAAGCTTTCTTT
d_call: TRBD2; clone_size: NA; cdr3_length: 15; v_call: TRBV6-5; j_call: TRBJ2-2; cdr3_aa: CASRPGLAGTGELFF; cdr3_nt: TGTGCCAGCAGGCCGGGACTAGCGGGCACCGGGGAGCTGTTTTTT
d_call: NA; clone_size: NA; cdr3_length: 16; v_call: TRBV14; j_call: TRBJ1-6; cdr3_aa: CASSQTQSSYNSPLHF; cdr3_nt: TGTGCCAGCAGCCAGACACAAAGCTCCTATAATTCACCCCTCCACTTT
d_call: NA; clone_size: NA; cdr3_length: 14; v_call: TRBV19; j_call: TRBJ1-5; cdr3_aa: CASSIGAEGQPQHF; cdr3_nt: TGTGCCAGTAGTATTGGGGCGGAAGGTCAGCCCCAGCATTTT
d_call: NA; clone_size: NA; cdr3_length: 15; v_call: TRBV9; j_call: TRBJ2-7; cdr3_aa: CASSVGGGKKNEQYF; cdr3_nt: TGTGCCAGCAGCGTAGGAGGCGGGAAGAAAAACGAGCAGTACTTC